The clone carrying this T cell receptor (beta chain) occurred a few times. What it recognizes is unknown. The sample comes from a study of cytomegalovirus exposure and HLA in healthy donors. Notes on the study in general: Some highly shared sequence variants likely arose as a pipeline artifact. Cytomegalovirus-associated status was assigned to 164 TCR beta chains. From TCR beta sequences, most subjects' HLA-A and HLA-B alleles were reportedly predicted accurately.

PCR was performed using 60 Vbeta and 13 Jbeta primers. TCRdb keeps only in-frame clones here, not all; method: immunoSEQ multiplex PCR. Altogether 100,000 to 150,000 clones are present, 8.5% to 10% being singletons, with the ten largest covering about 5.5%. This TCR was sampled from a middle-aged man in good health and CMV-seronegative. The sequencing input was PBMCs.

CDR3 nucleotide sequence: TGTGCCAGCAGCTCGATTGGACAGTTTACGCAGTATTTT. Translated: CASSSIGQFTQYF. The chain is built from TRBV7-2 and TRBJ2-3; D is perhaps TRBD1 (6 bases). CDR3 length: 13 amino acids. V gave up 4 bases and J gave up 8 bases, with 13 bases separating them. CDR1 SGHTA and CDR2 FQGNSA come from the germline V gene.